This is a list of T cell receptor beta chains from one sample in a study of blood T cell repertoires in COVID-19. Generated by immunoSEQ multiplex PCR, the TCRdb table keeps only in-frame clones and is missing some. This table has about 230,000 clones, roughly 83% appearing once. Sequencing was done on a sample of peripheral blood. The receptors originated from a woman between 50 and 59 years old with acute or convalescent COVID-19. The CDR3 runs from the conserved cysteine through the conserved F or W. The D gene is left open where the match is weak. Clone size is stated in some rows and not others, as once, few, many or a class when expanded.

abundance	v_gene	len	d_gene	j_gene	CDR3nt	CDR3aa
.	TRBV19	13	.	TRBJ2-2	TGTGCCGGGAAATCTCGGGGCACCGGGGAGCTGTTTTTT	CAGKSRGTGELFF
.	TRBV27	15	.	TRBJ1-5	TGTGCCAGCCAAAAGTACCAGGGTAGCAATCAGCCCCAGCATTTT	CASQKYQGSNQPQHF
.	TRBV10-3	16	TRBD1	TRBJ2-3	TGTGCCATCAGTTCCCCGGGACAGGGTGGGACAGATACGCAGTATTTT	CAISSPGQGGTDTQYF
.	TRBV5-1	17	TRBD1	TRBJ1-2	TGCGCCAGCAGCCCCACCATAGGGACAGGCGGAATCTATGGCTACACCTTC	CASSPTIGTGGIYGYTF
.	TRBV2	14	.	TRBJ1-4	TGTGCCAGCAGTGTGGGGGCGGATTATGAAAAACTGTTTTTT	CASSVGADYEKLFF
.	TRBV2	15	TRBD2	TRBJ2-7	TGTGCCAGCAGTGAAACCTTGCGGGGGGACTACGAGCAGTACTTC	CASSETLRGDYEQYF
.	TRBV10-3	14	.	TRBJ1-6	TGTGCCATCAGTGAGTCCAGGGATGGTTCACCCCTCCACTTT	CAISESRDGSPLHF
.	TRBV25-1	15	.	TRBJ2-2	TGTGCCAGCAGCGATCAGGGGCTTCGGACCGGGGAGCTGTTTTTT	CASSDQGLRTGELFF
.	TRBV3-1/TRBV3-2	17	TRBD2	TRBJ2-1	TGTGCCAGCAGCCAAGACCTTAGCGGGGGGGGATACAATGAGCAGTTCTTC	CASSQDLSGGGYNEQFF
.	TRBV5-4	15	TRBD2	TRBJ2-1	TGTGCCAGCAGCCCGGGACTAGCGGGAGAAGTTGAGCAGTTCTTC	CASSPGLAGEVEQFF
.	TRBV7-9	15	.	TRBJ1-2	TGTGCCAGCAGCTTCCTCCAGGGATTCGCGGATGGCTACACCTTC	CASSFLQGFADGYTF
few	TRBV28	14	.	TRBJ1-1	TGTGCCAGCACTCTAGGGGACTCGAACACTGAAGCTTTCTTT	CASTLGDSNTEAFF
once	TRBV7-8	15	.	TRBJ2-3	TGTGCCAGCAGCTTACGCCGGGACTTCACAGATACGCAGTATTTT	CASSLRRDFTDTQYF
.	TRBV6-5	15	.	TRBJ1-6	TGTGCCAGCAGTCGTGGCCCGCCGCGGAATTCACCCCTCCACTTT	CASSRGPPRNSPLHF
few	TRBV6-5	12	.	TRBJ2-7	TGTGCCCATTCCGGGTCGACCTACGAGCAGTACTTC	CAHSGSTYEQYF
.	TRBV5-5	14	.	TRBJ1-5	TGTGCCAGCAGCCCCCGGGACATTAATCAGCCCCAGCATTTT	CASSPRDINQPQHF
.	TRBV5-4	16	TRBD1	TRBJ1-6	TGTGCCAGCAGCACCAGACAGGGACCCTATAATTCACCCCTCCACTTT	CASSTRQGPYNSPLHF
.	TRBV9	15	TRBD1	TRBJ2-7	TGTGCCAGCAGCGTAACGCCGGGACAGGGGCAAGAGCAGTACTTC	CASSVTPGQGQEQYF
.	TRBV6-2/TRBV6-3	13	.	TRBJ2-5	TGTGCCAGCAGTCAGACTGCTCGAGAGACCCAGTACTTC	CASSQTARETQYF
.	TRBV7-2	13	.	TRBJ2-5	TGTGCCAGCAGCTTCATCACCGGAGAGACCCAGTACTTC	CASSFITGETQYF
.	TRBV7-8	16	TRBD1	TRBJ1-4	TGTGCCAGCAGCCGATCCTCCGGGACAGTGTCTGAAAAACTGTTTTTT	CASSRSSGTVSEKLFF
.	TRBV27	15	TRBD1	TRBJ1-5	TGTGCCAGCAGTTCCGACAGGGGGGAGTTTCAGCCCCAGCATTTT	CASSSDRGEFQPQHF
.	TRBV5-1	13	.	TRBJ2-5	TGCGCCAGCAGCTTAGGACAGCAAGAGACCCAGTACTTC	CASSLGQQETQYF
.	TRBV5-1	12	.	TRBJ2-2	TGCGCCAGCAGTTGGATACAGGGGGAGCTGTTTTTT	CASSWIQGELFF
.	TRBV24-1	14	TRBD1	TRBJ2-7	TGTGCCACCAGTGATCGGGACAGGGGGTACGAGCAGTACTTC	CATSDRDRGYEQYF
.	TRBV11-2	11	.	TRBJ1-6	TGTGCCAGCAGCTTCGGTTCACCCCTCCACTTT	CASSFGSPLHF
.	TRBV2	14	TRBD1	TRBJ2-4	TGTGCCAGCAGTCGTACAGGGGGCGCAAGCATTCAGTACTTC	CASSRTGGASIQYF
once	TRBV7-2	15	.	TRBJ1-1	TGTGCCAGCAGCCCCCGGGTCTCTTTAGGCACTGAAGCTTTCTTT	CASSPRVSLGTEAFF
.	TRBV18	16	.	TRBJ2-5	TGTGCCAGCTCGCTGCTGAGTAGCTTGGATCAAGAGACCCAGTACTTC	CASSLLSSLDQETQYF
.	TRBV6-5	12	.	TRBJ2-7	TGTGCCAGCAGTAGTACTAGCTACGAGCAGTACTTC	CASSSTSYEQYF
.	TRBV5-5	16	TRBD1	TRBJ2-2	TGTGCCAGCAGCTTAAATCGAGACAGGGGTAGTGGGGAGCTGTTTTTT	CASSLNRDRGSGELFF
.	TRBV18	15	.	TRBJ1-4	TGTGCCAGCTCACCTCGGGACGGAGGGATTGAAAAACTGTTTTTT	CASSPRDGGIEKLFF
.	TRBV11-2	15	.	TRBJ2-1	TGTGCCAGCAGCTTAGACTATGCATCCTACAATGAGCAGTTCTTC	CASSLDYASYNEQFF
.	TRBV6-5	14	.	TRBJ2-6	TGTGCCAGCAGTTACTCGACAGGGGCCAACGTCCTGACTTTC	CASSYSTGANVLTF
.	TRBV9	15	.	TRBJ2-1	TGTGCCAGCAGCAAACGGGGTGGGTCCTACAATGAGCAGTTCTTC	CASSKRGGSYNEQFF
.	TRBV2	16	TRBD2	TRBJ2-1	TGTGCCAGCAGTGACCCCGGACTAGCGAGGTACAATGAGCAGTTCTTC	CASSDPGLARYNEQFF
.	TRBV5-4	17	.	TRBJ2-5	TGTGCCAGCAGCTCCCCGGCCGCGGGAAGGAACCAAGAGACCCAGTACTTC	CASSSPAAGRNQETQYF
.	TRBV7-8	14	TRBD2	TRBJ2-5	TGTGCCAGCAGCTTTAGCGGGGGAGGCGAGACCCAGTACTTC	CASSFSGGGETQYF
.	TRBV5-5	13	TRBD1	TRBJ1-5	TGTGCCAGCAGCTTGTGGACGGACAGGGCCGGGAATTTT	CASSLWTDRAGNF
.	TRBV10-3	13	.	TRBJ1-1	TGTGCCATCAGAGGGGTTCTGAGCACTGAAGCTTTCTTT	CAIRGVLSTEAFF
once	TRBV5-1	14	.	TRBJ2-5	TGCGCCAGCAGCTCTGGACAGAGCCAAGAGACCCAGTACTTC	CASSSGQSQETQYF
.	TRBV19	14	TRBD1	TRBJ1-2	TGTGCCAGTAGTGAAGACAGGGGGCACGGTGGCTACACCTTC	CASSEDRGHGGYTF
.	TRBV4-3	16	TRBD2	TRBJ2-3	TGCGCCAGCAGCCAAGCCGAGCGGGACTACACAGATACGCAGTATTTT	CASSQAERDYTDTQYF
.	TRBV30	14	.	TRBJ2-1	TGTGCCTGGAGGGAAACTAGCTCCTACAATGAGCAGTTCTTC	CAWRETSSYNEQFF
.	TRBV20-1	15	.	TRBJ2-1	TGCAGTGCTAGTGGTCGTGGGGGGGCGCGAAATGAGCAGTTCTTC	CSASGRGGARNEQFF
.	TRBV30	20	TRBD1	TRBJ1-5	TGTGCCTGGAGTGGGGACCCGACAGGGGGCATTGCGGGTGCCAATCAGCCCCAGCATTTT	CAWSGDPTGGIAGANQPQHF
.	TRBV6-2/TRBV6-3	17	.	TRBJ2-2	TGTGCCAGCAGCCCGCTTCCTGGGCGTATTGACACCGGGGAGCTGTTTTTT	CASSPLPGRIDTGELFF
.	TRBV19	11	.	TRBJ2-1	TGTGCCACCCTGTGGGGGGTGGAGCAGTTCTTC	CATLWGVEQFF
.	TRBV7-2	15	.	TRBJ1-5	TGTGCCAGCAGCTTAGTGGGGAGGGGCAATCAGCCCCAGCATTTT	CASSLVGRGNQPQHF
.	TRBV5-4	15	TRBD1	TRBJ1-4	TGTGCCAGCAGCCCGTCCCGGGACAGTAATGAAAAACTGTTTTTT	CASSPSRDSNEKLFF
.	TRBV7-9	13	TRBD1	TRBJ1-1	TGTGCCAGCAGCCCACAGGGGGAGACTGAAGCTTTCTTT	CASSPQGETEAFF
few	TRBV6-5	13	.	TRBJ1-1	TGTGCCAGCGTTATCAGTTGGAACACTGAAGCTTTCTTT	CASVISWNTEAFF
.	TRBV7-3	14	.	TRBJ2-7	TGTGCCAGCAGCTTAGAGGCCCATTCCTACGAGCAGTACTTC	CASSLEAHSYEQYF
.	TRBV5-4	15	TRBD2	TRBJ2-5	TGTGCCAGCAGTATATGGACTAGCGGGGGTCAGACCCAGTACTTC	CASSIWTSGGQTQYF